This TCR beta chain was retrieved from a study of cytomegalovirus exposure and HLA in healthy donors. The PCR made use of 60 Vbeta and 13 Jbeta primers. Here immunoSEQ multiplex PCR was the method, and the copy in TCRdb shows in-frame clones only, minus some. The sample lists 200,000 to 300,000 clones, approximately 85% seen once, with 1.5% to 2.5% in the top ten. This TCR derives from a woman aged 40 to 55 in good health and CMV-seropositive. The material sequenced was PBMCs.

The CDR3 region has the DNA TGTGCCAGCAGCCGACAGGGATCGAGCACTGAAGCTTTCTTT. The encoded protein is CASSRQGSSTEAFF. The rearrangement uses TRBV7-3 and TRBJ1-1, with 7 bases lining up with TRBD1. The ends lost 5 bases at V and 4 bases at J; junction bases unmatched: 7. Germline V CDR1 and CDR2: SGHTA, FQGTGA. The CDR3 contains 14 residues. Combining the CDR3 with reference TRBV7-3 and TRBJ1-1 gives the whole variable domain GAGVSQTPSNKVTEKGKYVELRCDPISGHTALYWYRQSLGQGPEFLIYFQGTGAADDSGLPNDRFFAVRPEGSVSTLKIQRTERGDSAVYLCASSRQGSSTEAFFGQGTRLTVV.